The clone carrying this T cell receptor beta chain was picked up a small number of times. Antigen unknown. The data stem from a study of T cell repertoires in cytomegalovirus infection. Using its own MiXCR run on the reads, TCRdb lists one record per CDR3 protein. Among about 700,000 distinct CDR3 sequences listed, roughly 36% were seen once. Looked up from germline, CDR1 is SGHTA and CDR2 is FQGNSA. This CDR3 is 14 amino acids long. The ends were cut back, 4 bases at V and 3 bases at J, with 10 bases in the middle. Study findings and constraints: Clonotype analysis showed dominance of the ex vivo response by HLA-C-restricted CMV-specific TCR beta clonotypes.

The source was cultured PBMCs, collected from culture after CMV antigen stimulation. The source is a human donor in good health (CMV status not recorded). Some clones in this sample may be carry-over from other donors' samples. The J gene is TRBJ1-5, the V gene TRBV7-2, with D possibly matching TRBD1 (5 bases). CDR3 nucleotides: TGTGCCAGCAGCTCACGACAGCACAATCAGCCCCAGCATTTT. It encodes CASSSRQHNQPQHF.